This TCR beta chain was observed in a study of blood T cell repertoires in COVID-19. This table comes from immunoSEQ multiplex PCR, and its TCRdb copy is limited to in-frame clones, with some not included. The data show roughly 200,000 clones, 80% to 85% seen once. This CDR3 has 15 residues. Germline values: CDR1 SNHLY, CDR2 FYNNEI. With 6 bases clipped from V and 5 bases from J, the junction kept 10 bases outside the gene matches. The source material was peripheral blood. The TCR was taken from a man in his fifties or sixties with active or convalescent COVID-19. The chain joins TRBV2 to TRBJ2-1; 7 positions match TRBD1. The CDR3, as DNA: TGTGCCAGCAGAGGGGGCAGGGTGAACCACAATGAGCAGTTCTTC. Amino acid sequence: CASRGGRVNHNEQFF.